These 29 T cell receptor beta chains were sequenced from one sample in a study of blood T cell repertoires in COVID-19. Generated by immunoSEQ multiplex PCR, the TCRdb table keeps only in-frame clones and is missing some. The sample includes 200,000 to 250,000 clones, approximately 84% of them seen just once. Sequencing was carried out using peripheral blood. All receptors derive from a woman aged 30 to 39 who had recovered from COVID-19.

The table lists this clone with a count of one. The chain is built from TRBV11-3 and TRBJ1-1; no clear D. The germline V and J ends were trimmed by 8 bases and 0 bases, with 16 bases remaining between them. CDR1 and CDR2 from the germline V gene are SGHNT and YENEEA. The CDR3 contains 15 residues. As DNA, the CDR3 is TGTGCCAGCGAGGGAACCGGACCCATGAACACTGAAGCTTTCTTT. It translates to CASEGTGPMNTEAFF.

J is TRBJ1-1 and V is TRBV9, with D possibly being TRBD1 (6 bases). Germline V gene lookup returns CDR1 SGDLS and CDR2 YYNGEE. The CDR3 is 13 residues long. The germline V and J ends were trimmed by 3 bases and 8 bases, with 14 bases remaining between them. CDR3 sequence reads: CASSEYPGTEAFF. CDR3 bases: TGTGCCAGCAGCGAATACCCCGGGACAGAAGCTTTCTTT. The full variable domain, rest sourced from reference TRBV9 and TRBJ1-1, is DSGVTQTPKHLITATGQRVTLRCSPRSGDLSVYWYQQSLDQGLQFLIQYYNGEERAKGNILERFSAQQFPDLHSELNLSSLELGDSALYFCASSEYPGTEAFFGQGTRLTVV.

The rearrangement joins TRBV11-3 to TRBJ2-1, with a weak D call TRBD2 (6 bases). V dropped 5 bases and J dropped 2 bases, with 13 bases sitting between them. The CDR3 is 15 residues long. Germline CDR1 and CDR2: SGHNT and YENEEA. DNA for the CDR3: TGTGCCAGCAGCCTCAATGGCGGGGCCTACAATGAGCAGTTCTTC. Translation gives CASSLNGGAYNEQFF.

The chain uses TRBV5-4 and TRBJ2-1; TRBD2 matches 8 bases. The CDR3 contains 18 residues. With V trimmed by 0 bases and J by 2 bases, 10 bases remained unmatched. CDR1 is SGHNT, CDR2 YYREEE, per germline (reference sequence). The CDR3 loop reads CASSLGGSGALPYNEQFF. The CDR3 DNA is TGTGCCAGCAGCTTGGGAGGTAGCGGGGCCTTACCCTACAATGAGCAGTTCTTC.

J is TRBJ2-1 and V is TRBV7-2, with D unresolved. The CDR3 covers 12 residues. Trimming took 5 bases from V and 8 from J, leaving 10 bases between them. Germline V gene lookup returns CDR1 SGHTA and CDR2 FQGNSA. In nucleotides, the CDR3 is TGTGCCAGCAGCCCCGCCGGGTATGAGCAGTTCTTC. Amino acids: CASSPAGYEQFF.

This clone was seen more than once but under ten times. CDR3 residues: CSASPAGGNEQFF. The CDR3 DNA reads TGCAGTGCTAGTCCCGCGGGGGGAAATGAGCAGTTCTTC. The chain joins TRBV20-1 to TRBJ2-1, with 8 bases identical to TRBD2. Germline values: CDR1 DFQATT, CDR2 SNEGSKA (reference sequence). The CDR3 has 13 residues. Unmatched junction bases numbered 5, after V lost 3 bases and J lost 7 bases.

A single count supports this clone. The CDR3 DNA reads TGTGCCAGCAACCCTTGGACAGGCACCGAGAACACTGAAGCTTTCTTT. It specifies CASNPWTGTENTEAFF. V and J are TRBV2 and TRBJ1-1, with 7 bases matching TRBD1. Germline values: CDR1 SNHLY, CDR2 FYNNEI. The length of the CDR3 is 16 residues. J gave up 1 base and V 7 bases, and 12 bases lay outside the gene matches.

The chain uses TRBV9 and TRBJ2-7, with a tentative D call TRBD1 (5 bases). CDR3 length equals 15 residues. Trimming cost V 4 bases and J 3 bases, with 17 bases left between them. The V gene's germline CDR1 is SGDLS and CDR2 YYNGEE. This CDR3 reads CASSRGLQADYEQYF. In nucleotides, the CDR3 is TGTGCCAGCAGCCGAGGCCTACAGGCTGACTACGAGCAGTACTTC.

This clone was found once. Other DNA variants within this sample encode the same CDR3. The CDR3 nucleotides read TGCGCCAGCAGCACCGGGCAGGGAGGCTATGGCTACACCTTC. Residues: CASSTGQGGYGYTF. This chain links TRBV5-1 with TRBJ1-2; possible D gene TRBD1, 5 bases. This CDR3 has 14 amino acids. V was cut by 4 bases and J by 4 bases, with 14 bases left in between. Germline CDR1 is SGHRS and CDR2 is YFSETQ.

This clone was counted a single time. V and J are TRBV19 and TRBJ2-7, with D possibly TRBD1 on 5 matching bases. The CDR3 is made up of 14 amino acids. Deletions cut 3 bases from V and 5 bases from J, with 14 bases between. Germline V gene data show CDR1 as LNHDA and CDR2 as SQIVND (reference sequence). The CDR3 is CASSIPNSRDEQYF. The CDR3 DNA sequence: TGTGCCAGTAGTATCCCAAACTCCAGGGACGAGCAGTACTTC.

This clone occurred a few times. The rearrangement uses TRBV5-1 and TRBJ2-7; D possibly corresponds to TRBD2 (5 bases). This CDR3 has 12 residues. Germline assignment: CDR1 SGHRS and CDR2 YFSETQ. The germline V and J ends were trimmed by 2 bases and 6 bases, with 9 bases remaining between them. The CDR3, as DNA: TGCGCCAGCAGCTTTACGGGGATCGAGCAGTACTTC. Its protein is CASSFTGIEQYF.

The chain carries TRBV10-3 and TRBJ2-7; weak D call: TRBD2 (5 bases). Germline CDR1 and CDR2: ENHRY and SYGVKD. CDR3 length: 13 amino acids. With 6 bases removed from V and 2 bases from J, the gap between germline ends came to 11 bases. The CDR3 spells CAISVGETYEQYF. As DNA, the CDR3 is TGTGCCATCAGCGTGGGAGAGACCTACGAGCAGTACTTC.

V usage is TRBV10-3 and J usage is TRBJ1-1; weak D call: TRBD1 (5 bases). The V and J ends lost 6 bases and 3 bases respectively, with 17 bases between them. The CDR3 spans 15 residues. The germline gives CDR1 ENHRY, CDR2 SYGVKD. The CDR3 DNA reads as TGTGCCATCAGCGGGGGGGGAGTTACCGACACTGAAGCTTTCTTT. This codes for CAISGGGVTDTEAFF.

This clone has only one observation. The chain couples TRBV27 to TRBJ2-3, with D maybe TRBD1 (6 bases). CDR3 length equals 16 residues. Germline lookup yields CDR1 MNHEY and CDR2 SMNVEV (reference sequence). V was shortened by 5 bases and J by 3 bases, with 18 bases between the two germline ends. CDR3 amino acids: CASSPTLQGPTDTQYF. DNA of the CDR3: TGTGCCAGCAGTCCTACTTTACAGGGTCCTACAGATACGCAGTATTTT.

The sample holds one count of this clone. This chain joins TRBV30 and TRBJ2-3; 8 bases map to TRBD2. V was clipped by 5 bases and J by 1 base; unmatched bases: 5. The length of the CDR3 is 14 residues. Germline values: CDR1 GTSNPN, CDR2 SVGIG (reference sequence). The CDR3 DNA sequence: TGTGCCTGGGAAAGCGGGGGCGGCACAGATACGCAGTATTTT. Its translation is CAWESGGGTDTQYF.

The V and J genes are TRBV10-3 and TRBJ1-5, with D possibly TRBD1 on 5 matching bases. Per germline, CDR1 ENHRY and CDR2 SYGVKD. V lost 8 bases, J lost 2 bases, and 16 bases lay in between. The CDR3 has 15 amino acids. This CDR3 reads CAISAGGTGNQPQHF. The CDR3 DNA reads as TGTGCCATCTCCGCCGGGGGGACGGGCAATCAGCCCCAGCATTTT.

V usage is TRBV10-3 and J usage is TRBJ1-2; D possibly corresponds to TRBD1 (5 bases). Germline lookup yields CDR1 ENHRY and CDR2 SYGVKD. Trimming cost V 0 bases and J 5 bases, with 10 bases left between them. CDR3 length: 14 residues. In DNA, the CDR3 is TGTGCCATCAGTGAGTCGACCCAGGGATATGGCTACACCTTC. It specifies CAISESTQGYGYTF.

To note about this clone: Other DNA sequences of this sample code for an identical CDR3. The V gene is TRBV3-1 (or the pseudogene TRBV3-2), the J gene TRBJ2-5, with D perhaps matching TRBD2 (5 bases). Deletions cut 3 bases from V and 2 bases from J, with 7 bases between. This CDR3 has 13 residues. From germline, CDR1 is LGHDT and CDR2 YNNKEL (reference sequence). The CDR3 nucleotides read TGTGCCAGCAGCCAGGGGAGACAAGAGACCCAGTACTTC. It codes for CASSQGRQETQYF.

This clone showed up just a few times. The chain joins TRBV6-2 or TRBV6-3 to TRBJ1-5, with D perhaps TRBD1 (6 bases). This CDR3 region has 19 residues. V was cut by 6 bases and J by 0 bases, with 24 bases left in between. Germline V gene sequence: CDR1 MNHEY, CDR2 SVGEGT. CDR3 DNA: TGTGCCAGCAGCACTGAAACAGGGAGCAAGGGGTATAGCAATCAGCCCCAGCATTTT. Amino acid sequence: CASSTETGSKGYSNQPQHF.

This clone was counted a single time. CDR3 loop: CASSFGAGSYEQYF. The CDR3 DNA sequence: TGTGCCAGCAGCTTTGGGGCAGGCTCCTACGAGCAGTACTTC. The gene calls are TRBV11-2 and TRBJ2-7, with D possibly being TRBD1 (5 bases). Trimming took 3 bases from V and 0 from J, leaving 9 bases between them. This CDR3 is 14 amino acids long. Germline CDR1 SGHAT, CDR2 FQNNGV.

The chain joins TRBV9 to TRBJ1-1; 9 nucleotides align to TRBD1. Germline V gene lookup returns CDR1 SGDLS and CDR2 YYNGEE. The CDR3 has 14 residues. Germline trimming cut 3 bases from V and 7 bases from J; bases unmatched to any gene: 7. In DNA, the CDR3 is TGTGCCAGCAGCGAGGGGGACAGGGCTAATGAAGCTTTCTTT. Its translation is CASSEGDRANEAFF.

This chain's CDR3 is CASSQVPGLAAATYF. The CDR3, as DNA: TGTGCCAGCAGCCAAGTGCCGGGACTAGCGGCGGCCACGTACTTC. J is TRBJ2-5 and V is TRBV3-1 (or the pseudogene TRBV3-2); 11 bases match TRBD2. The germline V gene has CDR1 LGHDT and CDR2 YNNKEL (reference sequence). The V segment lost 1 base and the J segment 13 bases; nucleotides outside the gene matches: 11. The CDR3 contains 15 residues.

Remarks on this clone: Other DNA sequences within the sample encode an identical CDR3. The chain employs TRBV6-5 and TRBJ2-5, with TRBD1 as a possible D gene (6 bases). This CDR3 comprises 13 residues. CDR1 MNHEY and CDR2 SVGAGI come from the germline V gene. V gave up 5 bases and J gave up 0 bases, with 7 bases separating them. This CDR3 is CASSRDNQETQYF. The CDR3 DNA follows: TGTGCCAGCAGTCGGGACAACCAAGAGACCCAGTACTTC.

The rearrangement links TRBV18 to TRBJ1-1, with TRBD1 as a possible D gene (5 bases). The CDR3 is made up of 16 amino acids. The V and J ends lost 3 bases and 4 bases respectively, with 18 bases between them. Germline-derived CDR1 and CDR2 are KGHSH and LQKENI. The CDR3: CASSPYGALPSTEAFF. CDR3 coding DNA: TGTGCCAGCTCACCTTATGGGGCCCTACCGAGCACTGAAGCTTTCTTT.

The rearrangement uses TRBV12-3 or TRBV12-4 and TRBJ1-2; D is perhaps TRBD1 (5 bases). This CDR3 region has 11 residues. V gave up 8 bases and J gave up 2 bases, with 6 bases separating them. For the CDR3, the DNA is TGTGCCAGCGGGGCGAACTATGGCTACACCTTC. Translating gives CASGANYGYTF.

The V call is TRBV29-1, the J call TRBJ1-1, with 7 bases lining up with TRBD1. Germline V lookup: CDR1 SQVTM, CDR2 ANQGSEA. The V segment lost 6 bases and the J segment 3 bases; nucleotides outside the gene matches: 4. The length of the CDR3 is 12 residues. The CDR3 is CSVGTVYTEAFF. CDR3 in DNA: TGCAGCGTAGGGACAGTCTACACTGAAGCTTTCTTT.

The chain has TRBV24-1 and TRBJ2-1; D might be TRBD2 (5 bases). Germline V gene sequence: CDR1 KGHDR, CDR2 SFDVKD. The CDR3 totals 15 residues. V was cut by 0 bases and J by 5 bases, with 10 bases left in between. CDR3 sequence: CATSDLSDGNNEQFF. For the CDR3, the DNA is TGTGCCACCAGTGATTTGTCGGACGGGAACAATGAGCAGTTCTTC.

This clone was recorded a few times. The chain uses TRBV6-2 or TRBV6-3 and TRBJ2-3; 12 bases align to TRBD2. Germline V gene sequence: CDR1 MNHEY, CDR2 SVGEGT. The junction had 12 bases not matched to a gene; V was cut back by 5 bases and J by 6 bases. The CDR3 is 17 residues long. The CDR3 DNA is TGTGCCAGCAGTCAACCATCTTGGACTAGCGGGGTGGATACGCAGTATTTT. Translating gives CASSQPSWTSGVDTQYF.

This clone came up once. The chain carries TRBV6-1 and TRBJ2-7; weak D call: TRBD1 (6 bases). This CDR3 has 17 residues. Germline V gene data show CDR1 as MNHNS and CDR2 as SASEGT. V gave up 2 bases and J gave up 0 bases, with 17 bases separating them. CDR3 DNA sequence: TGTGCCAGCAGTGAATCACTAGTGGGACACAGCTCCTACGAGCAGTACTTC. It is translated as CASSESLVGHSSYEQYF.